These 27 T cell receptor beta chains came from one sample sequenced in a study of T cells after posttransplantation cyclophosphamide. Cyclophosphamide on days +3 and +4 followed busulfan-fludarabine conditioning and a marrow graft. Sequencing was performed with immunoSEQ multiplex PCR; in TCRdb, only in-frame clones are kept and a portion is missing. The table lists 10,000 to 13,000 clones, with no singletons. The sample here was PBMCs, taken after allogeneic stem cell transplant with posttransplant cyclophosphamide. These receptors originate from a female patient in her thirties or forties who received an allogeneic stem cell transplant from a related donor, was CMV-positive, and had no GVHD. Some of the T cells might come from the graft donor.

This clone was found many times. The CDR3: CASSESTGVYREAFF. DNA for the CDR3: TGCGCCAGCAGTGAGTCGACTGGGGTGTACAGGGAAGCTTTCTTT. The chain carries TRBV10-1 and TRBJ1-1, with a weak D call TRBD1 (5 bases). V shed 0 bases and J shed 8 bases, with 16 bases lying between them. This CDR3 spans 15 amino acids. Germline V gene lookup returns CDR1 WNHNN and CDR2 SYGVQD (reference sequence).

This clone has a count of ten or more. The chain couples TRBV4-1 to TRBJ1-2; D ambiguous. The CDR3 consists of 15 residues. Trimming took 1 base from V and 3 from J, leaving 12 bases between them. Germline CDR1 is MGHRA and CDR2 is YSYEKL. CDR3 region: CASSQVPGRDYGYTF. The CDR3 DNA reads TGCGCCAGCAGCCAAGTCCCGGGAAGGGACTATGGCTACACCTTC.

V is TRBV28 and J is TRBJ1-2; tentatively, D is TRBD1 (6 bases). This CDR3 has 15 amino acids. Germline V gene lookup returns CDR1 MDHEN and CDR2 SYDVKM. V lost 5 bases to trimming and J lost 8 bases, with 21 bases between them. CDR3 loop: CASSGGGAGGFGYTF. The CDR3 nucleotides read TGTGCCAGCAGTGGAGGGGGGGCGGGAGGCTTCGGCTACACCTTC.

The gene calls are TRBV30 and TRBJ2-3; TRBD1 might be the D (6 bases). This CDR3 has 15 residues. Trimming left V 4 bases short and J 3 bases short, with 17 bases between. CDR1 GTSNPN and CDR2 SVGIG come from the germline V gene (reference sequence). In DNA form, the CDR3 reads TGTGCCTGGACCAGGGGCCTCACCGGGACAGATACGCAGTATTTT. This codes for CAWTRGLTGTDTQYF.

This clone was found many times. The genes are TRBV5-1 and TRBJ2-7; D is unresolved. CDR3 length: 12 amino acids. V was cut by 2 bases and J by 2 bases, with 5 bases left in between. Germline CDR1 reads SGHRS; CDR2 reads YFSETQ. The CDR3 sequence is CASSFLPYEQYF. CDR3 bases: TGCGCCAGCAGCTTCCTACCCTACGAGCAGTACTTC.

The sample holds many counts of this clone. The CDR3 spells CASSSSPWTGDNSPLHF. For the CDR3, the DNA is TGTGCCAGCAGCTCTAGTCCGTGGACAGGGGACAATTCACCCCTCCACTTT. V is TRBV7-2 and J is TRBJ1-6; 9 bases map to TRBD1. Per the germline V gene, CDR1 is SGHTA and CDR2 is FQGNSA. The junction had 11 bases not matched to a gene; V was cut back by 4 bases and J by 7 bases. This CDR3 is built from 17 residues.

In DNA, the CDR3 is TGTGCCAGCTGGACAGGGGTCTATAATTCACCCCTCCACTTT. Translating it yields CASWTGVYNSPLHF. This rearrangement joins TRBV6-6 to TRBJ1-6; 9 bases fit TRBD1. V dropped 8 bases and J dropped 3; count of bases not matched to a gene: 2. The length of the CDR3 is 14 residues. Germline CDR1 and CDR2: MNHNY and SVGAGI (reference sequence).

This clone was observed at least ten times. This chain connects TRBV7-9 to TRBJ2-5; no definite D call. V was cut by 6 bases and J by 0 bases, with 14 bases left in between. In germline, CDR1 is SEHNR, CDR2 FQNEAQ (reference sequence). The CDR3 is 15 amino acids. In DNA form, the CDR3 reads TGTGCCAGCAGACGCGACATACTGTACCAAGAGACCCAGTACTTC. Protein sequence: CASRRDILYQETQYF.

This clone was picked up many times. V and J are TRBV27 and TRBJ2-3, with a possible D match to TRBD2 (6 bases). V lost 4 bases and J 6 bases, leaving 14 bases between the germline ends. This CDR3 contains 14 residues. Germline CDR1 MNHEY, CDR2 SMNVEV (reference sequence). The CDR3: CASSSGGLRDTQYF. The CDR3 DNA reads TGTGCCAGCAGTTCCGGGGGTCTTCGGGATACGCAGTATTTT.

This clone came up many times. The chain employs TRBV28 and TRBJ1-2, with TRBD1 identical over 8 bases. V gave up 3 bases and J gave up 6 bases; unmatched junction bases: 9. The CDR3 is 15 residues long. Germline values: CDR1 MDHEN, CDR2 SYDVKM. CDR3 DNA sequence: TGTGCCAGCAGTTTTGCCAGGGGGCGGGGGCATGGCTACACCTTC. Its protein product is CASSFARGRGHGYTF.

This clone was recorded at least ten times. The rearrangement links TRBV12-5 to TRBJ2-6; 9 bases line up with TRBD1. The CDR3 has 19 residues. The germline V gene encodes CDR1 LGHNT and CDR2 FRNRAP. J was trimmed by 4 bases and V by 1 base; bases with no gene match: 11. DNA of the CDR3: TGTGCTAGTGGTTTGGCCCGGGGACAGGGACGGGCCGGGGCCAACGTCCTGACTTTC. Translated: CASGLARGQGRAGANVLTF.

The chain uses TRBV4-1 and TRBJ2-5; TRBD2 matches 11 bases. The J call may be mistaken, given a closer DNA end match to TRBJ2-7. Looked up from germline, CDR1 is MGHRA and CDR2 is YSYEKL. The CDR3 has 17 amino acids. In nucleotides, the CDR3 is TGCGCCAGCAGCCGTTACCCTAGCGGGGGGTCCTCCTACGAGCAGTACTTC. Its translation: CASSRYPSGGSSYEQYF.

The table lists this clone with many counts. This rearrangement joins TRBV21-1 to TRBJ2-3; the listed D gene, TRBD2, was not tested against the DNA. TRBV21-1 is a recognized pseudogene. This CDR3 is built from 18 residues. As DNA, the CDR3 is TGTGCCAGCAGCAAAGGGGAACTAGCGGGGAGGATCACAGATACGCAGTATTTT. It translates to CASSKGELAGRITDTQYF.

This clone was seen a few times. This chain links TRBV5-1 with TRBJ1-1; D is ambiguous. Germline assignment: CDR1 SGHRS and CDR2 YFSETQ. Trimming stripped 4 bases from V and 1 base from J, with 14 bases between. CDR3 length: 15 residues. The CDR3 spells CASSPFGVANTEAFF. The CDR3 nucleotides read TGCGCCAGCAGCCCCTTTGGAGTAGCGAACACTGAAGCTTTCTTT.

This clone was detected ten times or more. V and J are TRBV10-3 and TRBJ1-1; D may be TRBD1 (6 bases). Trimming took off 11 bases at V and 5 bases at J, with 15 bases between the two ends. Germline V gives CDR1 ENHRY, CDR2 SYGVKD. CDR3 length equals 12 residues. The CDR3: CAVGAGKTEAFF. Here the CDR3 DNA reads TGTGCCGTGGGGGCAGGGAAAACTGAAGCTTTCTTT.

This clone was seen many times. The chain links TRBV6-5 to TRBJ2-7, with TRBD1 identical over 7 bases. CDR1 and CDR2 (germline): MNHEY, SVGAGI. This CDR3 has 14 amino acids. J was trimmed by 6 bases and V by 7 bases; bases with no gene match: 12. DNA of the CDR3: TGTGCCAGCACAAACAGGGGATCCGCCCTCGAGCAGTACTTC. It specifies CASTNRGSALEQYF.

There are many counts of this clone. The CDR3 region is CASSYLSRGLAGGQRYF. CDR3 nucleotide sequence: TGTGCCAGCAGTTACCTGTCACGGGGTCTAGCGGGGGGGCAACGGTATTTT. The chain carries TRBV27 and TRBJ2-3; 12 bases fit TRBD2. The CDR3 loop spans 17 amino acids. Unmatched junction bases numbered 19, after V lost 4 bases and J lost 14 bases. Germline values: CDR1 MNHEY, CDR2 SMNVEV (reference sequence).

This clone was counted ten times or more. In nucleotides, the CDR3 is TGTGCCAGCAGCGCCACCCCTCAGGATACGCAGTATTTT. Protein product: CASSATPQDTQYF. The chain uses TRBV9 and TRBJ2-3; D is ambiguous. The V end was cut by 3 bases, the J end by 6 bases, with 11 bases between. This CDR3 is built from 13 residues. Germline CDR1 reads SGDLS; CDR2 reads YYNGEE.

This clone was seen ten or more times. This sequence joins TRBV5-1 and TRBJ2-5, with 9 nucleotides matching TRBD1. Germline values: CDR1 SGHRS, CDR2 YFSETQ. V lost 4 bases and J lost 3; bases outside the gene matches: 4. This CDR3 spans 14 amino acids. The CDR3 DNA reads TGCGCCAGCAGCACCGACAGGGGGGAAGAGACCCAGTACTTC. Its protein product is CASSTDRGEETQYF.

There are many counts of this clone. Its ends do not fully match the called genes, so a read error is possible. V usage is TRBV12-5 and J usage is TRBJ2-3; 9 nucleotides agree with TRBD2. CDR3 length: 16 amino acids. CDR1 LGHNT and CDR2 FRNRAP come from the germline V gene. This CDR3 is CTSGLIAGGKADTQYF. For the CDR3, the DNA is TGTACTAGTGGTTTGATCGCGGGGGGGAAAGCAGATACGCAGTATTTT.

There are many counts of this clone. V usage is TRBV27 and J usage is TRBJ2-5, with 14 bases matching TRBD2. Germline V gene data show CDR1 as MNHEY and CDR2 as SMNVEV (reference sequence). V trimming: 4 bases; J trimming: 6 bases; junction bases outside the gene matches: 4. The CDR3 runs to 15 residues. The CDR3 here is CASSWGLAGVKTQYF. The CDR3 region has the DNA TGTGCCAGCAGTTGGGGACTAGCGGGAGTAAAGACCCAGTACTTC.

J is TRBJ1-2 and V is TRBV25-1; 11 bases are shared with TRBD1. Trimming removed 3 bases from V and 4 bases from J; junction bases left unmatched: 7. CDR1 MGHDK and CDR2 SYGVNS come from the germline V gene. This CDR3 is built from 16 residues. CDR3 DNA: TGTGCCAGCAGTGATCCCAGGACAGGGGGCATCTATGGCTACACCTTC. Protein sequence: CASSDPRTGGIYGYTF.

This clone was found many times. This chain connects TRBV5-4 to TRBJ2-7; TRBD2 matches at 7 bases. Germline V gene data show CDR1 as SGHNT and CDR2 as YYREEE (reference sequence). The ends lost 4 bases at V and 6 bases at J; junction bases unmatched: 13. The CDR3 totals 15 residues. The CDR3 region has the DNA TGTGCCAGCAGCCCGGGGGGAACTAGAGCTTTCGAGCAGTACTTC. Translation: CASSPGGTRAFEQYF.

There are many counts of this clone. The chain couples TRBV10-1 to TRBJ2-1; TRBD2 matches at 11 bases. Germline lookup yields CDR1 WNHNN and CDR2 SYGVQD (reference sequence). Germline trimming cut 5 bases from V and 4 bases from J; bases unmatched to any gene: 1. This CDR3 spans 14 amino acids. In DNA, the CDR3 is TGCGCCAGCAGTTCTAGCGGGAGGTACAATGAGCAGTTCTTC. Translating it yields CASSSSGRYNEQFF.

This clone has ten or more counts. The chain recombines TRBV9 with TRBJ1-2; 7 positions agree with TRBD1. There are 15 residues in the CDR3. V lost 0 bases and J lost 2; bases outside the gene matches: 4. Germline CDR1 and CDR2: SGDLS and YYNGEE. In DNA, the CDR3 is TGTGCCAGCAGCGTAGCTGAGACAGGGAACTATGGCTACACCTTC. Residues: CASSVAETGNYGYTF.

This clone has at least ten counts. This chain links TRBV5-1 with TRBJ1-1; unclear D gene. Germline V gives CDR1 SGHRS, CDR2 YFSETQ. The CDR3 extends over 14 amino acids. With 1 base removed from V and 2 bases from J, the gap between germline ends came to 9 bases. In DNA, the CDR3 is TGCGCCAGCAGCTTGACAGTAACAAACACTGAAGCTTTCTTT. Translating it yields CASSLTVTNTEAFF.

This clone was picked up many times. The V call is TRBV7-9, the J call TRBJ1-4, with unresolved D. This CDR3 contains 12 residues. Germline-derived CDR1 and CDR2 are SEHNR and FQNEAQ (reference sequence). V was pared by 6 bases and J by 8 bases, with 10 bases between. CDR3 loop: CASSIAGEKLFF. The CDR3 DNA follows: TGTGCCAGCAGTATAGCCGGGGAAAAACTGTTTTTT.